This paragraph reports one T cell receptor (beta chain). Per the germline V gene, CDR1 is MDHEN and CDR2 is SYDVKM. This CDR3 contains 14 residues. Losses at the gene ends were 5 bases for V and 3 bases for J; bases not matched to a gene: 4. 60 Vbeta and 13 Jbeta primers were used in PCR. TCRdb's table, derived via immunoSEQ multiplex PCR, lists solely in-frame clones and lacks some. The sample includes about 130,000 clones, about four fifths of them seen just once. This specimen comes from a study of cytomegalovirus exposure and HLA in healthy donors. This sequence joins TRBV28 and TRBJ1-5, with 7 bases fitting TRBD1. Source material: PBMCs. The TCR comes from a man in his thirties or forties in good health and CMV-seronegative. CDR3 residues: CASSLTGPNQPQHF. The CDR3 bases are TGTGCCAGCAGTCTGACAGGGCCCAATCAGCCCCAGCATTTT.